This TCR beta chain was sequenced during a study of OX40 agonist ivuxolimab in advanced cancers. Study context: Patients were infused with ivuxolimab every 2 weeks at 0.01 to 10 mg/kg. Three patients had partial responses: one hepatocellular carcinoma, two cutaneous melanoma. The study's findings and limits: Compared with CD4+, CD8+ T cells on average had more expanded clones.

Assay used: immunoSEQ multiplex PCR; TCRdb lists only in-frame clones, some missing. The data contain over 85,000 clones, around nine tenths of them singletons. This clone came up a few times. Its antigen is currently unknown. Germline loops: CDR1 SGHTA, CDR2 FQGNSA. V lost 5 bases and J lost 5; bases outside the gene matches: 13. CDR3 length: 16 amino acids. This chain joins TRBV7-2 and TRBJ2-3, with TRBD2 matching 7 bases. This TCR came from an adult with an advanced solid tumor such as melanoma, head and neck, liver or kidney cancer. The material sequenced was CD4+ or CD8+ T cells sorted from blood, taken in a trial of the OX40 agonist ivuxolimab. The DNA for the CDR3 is TGTGCCAGCAGCCCGACTAGTGGGGGGGTGAAAGATACGCAGTATTTT. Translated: CASSPTSGGVKDTQYF.